The 22 T cell receptor beta chains listed next were all sequenced from one sample in a study of CD8+CD57+ T cells in acquired aplastic anemia. Researchers used genomic DNA as the template to profile TCR beta VDJ and CDR3. From the reads, TCRdb called clonotypes with MiXCR, one entry per CDR3 protein. The sample has about 420,000 distinct CDR3 sequences, about two thirds seen once; the top ten hold under 5%. The sequenced material came from sorted CD4+, CD8+, or CD8+CD57+ T cells (not recorded which) from PBMCs. The source of these receptors is a human donor in good health, serving as a control.

Concerning this clonotype itself: This CDR3 fails to terminate in the conserved phenylalanine or tryptophan, so it likely reflects a read error. The chain carries TRBV15 and TRBJ1-3; a weak D match, TRBD1 (5 bases). Looked up from germline, CDR1 is LNHNV and CDR2 is YYDKDF (reference sequence). CDR3 length: 17 residues. The CDR3 protein is CASSAGTGGDYGYTIYS. CDR3 coding DNA: TGTGCCAGCAGCGCAGGAACGGGGGGGGACTATGGCTACACCATATATTCG.

V is TRBV5-1 and J is TRBJ2-2, with TRBD1 as a possible D gene (5 bases). CDR3 length equals 15 residues. V lost 4 bases, J lost 7 bases, and 17 bases lay in between. The germline V gene has CDR1 SGHRS and CDR2 YFSETQ. Written as DNA, the CDR3 is TGCGCCAGCAGCACGCAGGGTCGTATCTACGGGGAGCTGTTTTTT. Residues: CASSTQGRIYGELFF.

Here the CDR3 reads CASSSLPPPRGPQETQYF. The CDR3 region has the DNA TGTGCCAGCAGCTCTTTACCACCCCCCCGGGGACCCCAAGAGACCCAGTACTTC. The chain has TRBV7-2 and TRBJ2-5; D may correspond to TRBD1 or TRBD2 (5 bases each). The V gene lost 4 bases and the J gene lost 1 base, with 22 bases spanning the gap. The CDR3 length is 18 residues. Germline CDR1 SGHTA, CDR2 FQGNSA.

The chain has TRBV9 and TRBJ1-2; D remains unclear. Trimming cost V 4 bases and J 8 bases, with 15 bases left between them. From germline, CDR1 is SGDLS and CDR2 YYNGEE. The CDR3 runs 13 residues. In nucleotides, the CDR3 is TGTGCCAGCAGCACCATAGCGGGGAGAGGCTACACCTTC. It is translated as CASSTIAGRGYTF.

The chain combines TRBV7-2 with TRBJ1-5; the D is unclear. Trimming left V 8 bases short and J 6 bases short, with 14 bases between. Per the germline V gene, CDR1 is SGHTA and CDR2 is FQGNSA. This CDR3 contains 13 residues. CDR3 protein: CASGKRKVQPQHF. The CDR3 DNA is TGTGCCAGCGGGAAAAGAAAGGTTCAGCCCCAGCATTTT.

The sample holds one count of this clonotype. One end of the junction does not line up with germline, which may come from a read error. J is TRBJ2-1 and V is TRBV10-3; 10 bases map to TRBD1. The J call may not be correct, given that the DNA end is closer to TRBJ2-5. The CDR3 sequence is 14 residues long. Germline CDR1 ENHRY, CDR2 SYGVKD. CDR3 bases: TGTGCCATCAGTGGGGGACAGGGGAAAGAGGCCCAGTACTTC. The encoded protein is CAISGGQGKEAQYF.

Worth noting for this clonotype: This may arise from a read error, as a much more abundant clone is one base away. J is TRBJ1-3 and V is TRBV6-2 or TRBV6-3; unclear D gene. V was pared by 8 bases and J by 1 base, with 12 bases between. Germline assignment: CDR1 MNHEY and CDR2 SVGEGT. The CDR3 is made up of 14 amino acids. CDR3: CASGSPPSGNTIYF. CDR3 DNA sequence: TGTGCCAGCGGTTCCCCTCCGTCTGGAAACACCATATATTTT.

In the case of this clonotype: Germline and junction disagree at one end, which may indicate a read error. V gene TRBV5-1 combines with J gene TRBJ1-5; 8 bases agree with TRBD1. Germline CDR1 SGHRS, CDR2 YFSETQ. The CDR3 contains 15 residues. The CDR3 DNA sequence: TGTGCCAGCAGTTATCGACAGGGGTCCAATCAGCCCCAGCATTTT. Protein sequence: CASSYRQGSNQPQHF.

This clonotype was counted ten times or more. The CDR3 loop is CASSLDATGNYGYTF. The CDR3 bases are TGTGCCAGCAGCTTGGATGCGACAGGGAACTATGGCTACACCTTC. The J gene is TRBJ1-2, the V gene TRBV5-4; 7 positions match TRBD1. With V trimmed by 0 bases and J by 2 bases, 4 bases remained unmatched. The CDR3 spans 15 residues. Germline V lookup: CDR1 SGHNT, CDR2 YYREEE (reference sequence).

With respect to this clonotype: Compared with germline, one end of the junction differs, possibly owing to a read error. The J gene is TRBJ2-7, the V gene TRBV20-1; D unresolved. CDR3 length equals 12 residues. Germline assignment: CDR1 DFQATT and CDR2 SNEGSKA (reference sequence). In DNA, the CDR3 is TGCAGTGCTACAGCGCGGCACTACGCGCAGTACTTC. Encoded protein: CSATARHYAQYF.

The genes are TRBV12-5 and TRBJ1-1; D gene unclear. Germline lookup yields CDR1 LGHNT and CDR2 FRNRAP. CDR3 length equals 13 residues. CDR3 nucleotide sequence: TGTGCCAGCAGTTTGATAACGAACACTGAAGCTTTCTTT. It specifies CASSLITNTEAFF.

As to this clonotype: This may arise from a read error, as a much more abundant clone is one base away. The J gene is TRBJ2-7, the V gene TRBV18, with 7 nucleotides matching TRBD1. This CDR3 is 14 amino acids long. CDR1 is KGHSH and CDR2 is LQKENI in the germline V gene. CDR3: CTSLETGKVDEQYF. CDR3 nucleotide sequence: TGTACCAGCCTAGAGACAGGGAAAGTCGACGAGCAGTACTTC.

At least ten counts were recorded for this clonotype. CDR3 loop: CASSLRTGPAMDYGYTF. For the CDR3, the DNA is TGTGCCAGCAGCCTCCGGACAGGGCCGGCCATGGACTATGGCTACACCTTC. V and J are TRBV5-5 and TRBJ1-2; 8 bases are a match to TRBD1. This CDR3 is 17 amino acids long. The trim removed 4 bases at V and 3 bases at J, leaving 14 bases unmatched. Germline V gene sequence: CDR1 SGHKS, CDR2 YYEKEE (reference sequence).

V gene TRBV12-3 or TRBV12-4 combines with J gene TRBJ2-2; tentative D call: TRBD1 (6 bases). The CDR3 runs 14 residues. Trimming removed 6 bases from V and 2 bases from J, with 10 bases in between. The CDR3 here is CASRTDSNTGELFF. The CDR3 DNA follows: TGTGCCAGCAGAACGGACAGTAACACCGGGGAGCTGTTTTTT.

The chain employs TRBV7-2 and TRBJ1-1, with D tentatively TRBD1 (6 bases). V lost 5 bases and J 1 base, leaving 14 bases between the germline ends. The length of the CDR3 is 15 residues. Germline V gene data show CDR1 as SGHTA and CDR2 as FQGNSA. CDR3 sequence reads: CASSRVLGANTEAFF. The CDR3 region has the DNA TGTGCCAGCAGCAGGGTACTGGGGGCGAACACTGAAGCTTTCTTT.

The CDR3 DNA sequence: TGTGCCAGCACTCCTCATATGGGTAATTCACCCCTCCACTTT. As protein: CASTPHMGNSPLHF. This sequence joins TRBV7-2 and TRBJ1-6; D gene ambiguous. V shed 7 bases and J shed 6 bases, with 13 bases lying between them. The CDR3 totals 14 residues. CDR1 SGHTA and CDR2 FQGNSA come from the germline V gene.

Points on this clonotype: A read error may produce the germline difference seen at one junction end. V usage is TRBV5-1 and J usage is TRBJ1-5; the D is unclear. CDR3 length equals 13 residues. CDR1 and CDR2 (germline): SGHRS, YFSETQ. CDR3 nucleotides: TGTGCCAGCAGCGATGCGCCGTCTTTTGCCCAGCATTTT. It codes for CASSDAPSFAQHF.

This chain uses TRBV12-3 or TRBV12-4 with TRBJ1-1; D not certain. The CDR3 has 13 amino acids. V was shortened by 7 bases and J by 7 bases, with 16 bases between the two germline ends. This chain's CDR3 is CASKRNLGYEAFF. The CDR3 bases are TGTGCCAGCAAGAGAAATTTAGGGTATGAAGCTTTCTTT.

This chain joins TRBV7-3 and TRBJ2-3, with D maybe TRBD1 (6 bases). The V gene lost 5 bases and the J gene lost 6 bases, with 18 bases spanning the gap. Germline V lookup: CDR1 SGHTA, CDR2 FQGTGA. The CDR3 runs 15 residues. CDR3 region: CASSRGRGESDTQYF. The CDR3 nucleotides read TGTGCCAGCAGCCGGGGCAGGGGAGAGTCGGATACGCAGTATTTT.

This clonotype was recorded at least ten times. The chain links TRBV19 to TRBJ2-2; 11 bases map to TRBD1. CDR1 is LNHDA and CDR2 is SQIVND in the germline V gene (reference sequence). CDR3 length: 15 residues. Unmatched junction bases numbered 3, after V lost 5 bases and J lost 4 bases. CDR3 residues: CASSWGQGGTGELFF. DNA of the CDR3: TGTGCCAGTAGTTGGGGACAGGGGGGCACCGGGGAGCTGTTTTTT.

This chain joins TRBV7-3 and TRBJ2-7; 7 nucleotides agree with TRBD1. Germline-derived CDR1 and CDR2 are SGHTA and FQGTGA. This CDR3 region has 14 residues. The trim removed 6 bases at V and 9 bases at J, leaving 14 bases unmatched. Written as DNA, the CDR3 is TGTGCCAGCAGTCTCCGAGGGGACAGTACCGCGCAGTACTTC. Its protein is CASSLRGDSTAQYF.

A few counts support this clonotype. One end of the junction is discordant with germline, which a read error may explain. V gene TRBV7-2 combines with J gene TRBJ2-7, with 7 nucleotides matching TRBD1. This CDR3 region has 14 residues. In germline, CDR1 is SGHTA, CDR2 FQGNSA. The CDR3 loop reads CASSLAHRGGNEQF. The CDR3 DNA is TGTGCCAGCAGCTTAGCGCACCGAGGGGGCAACGAGCAGTTC.